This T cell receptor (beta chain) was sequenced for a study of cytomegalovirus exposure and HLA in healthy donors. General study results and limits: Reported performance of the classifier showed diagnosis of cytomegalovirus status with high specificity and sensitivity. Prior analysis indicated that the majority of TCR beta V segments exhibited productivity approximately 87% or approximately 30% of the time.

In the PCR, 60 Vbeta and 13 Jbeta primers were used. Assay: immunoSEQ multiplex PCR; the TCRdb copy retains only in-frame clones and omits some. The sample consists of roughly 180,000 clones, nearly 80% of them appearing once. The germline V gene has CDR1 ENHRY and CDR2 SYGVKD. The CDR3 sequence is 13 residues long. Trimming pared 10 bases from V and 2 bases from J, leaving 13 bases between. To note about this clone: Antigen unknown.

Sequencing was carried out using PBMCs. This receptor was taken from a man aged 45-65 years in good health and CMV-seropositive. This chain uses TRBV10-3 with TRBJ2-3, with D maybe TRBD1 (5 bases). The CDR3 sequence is CATQVHSTDTQYF. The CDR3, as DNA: TGTGCCACACAGGTCCACTCCACAGATACGCAGTATTTT.